A selection of T cell receptor beta chains follows, all from one sample in a study of T cell responses to AZD1222 COVID-19 vaccine. The table came from immunoSEQ multiplex PCR; TCRdb's copy has only in-frame clones and leaves some out. The top ten hold roughly 5.2% of the sample, which has roughly 120,000 clones, 87% seen once. Sequencing used peripheral blood, obtained on day 0 of AZD1222 vaccination. All receptors derive from an adult in good health. CDR3s include the opening cysteine and the closing phenylalanine or tryptophan. The D gene is left open where the match is weak. The size of a clone is reported for some rows only, either as once, few or many, or as a class for expanded clones.

TGTGCCAGCAGCCTAAAGACAGGGGGTCCAACTAATGAAAAACTGTTTTTT	CASSLKTGGPTNEKLFF	NA	TRBJ1-4	TRBV5-6	TRBD1
TGTGCCACCAGCAGAGGGGGGATTACCGGGACGGTCAAAAACATTCAGTACTTC	CATSRGGITGTVKNIQYF	NA	TRBJ2-4	TRBV15	NA
TGTGCCAGCAGCCAAGATGGGACAGGGGGCAAAAACATTCAGTACTTC	CASSQDGTGGKNIQYF	NA	TRBJ2-4	TRBV3-1/TRBV3-2	TRBD1
TGTGCCAGTAGTCCCCAGGGTCAGACCTACGAGCAGTACTTC	CASSPQGQTYEQYF	NA	TRBJ2-7	TRBV19	NA
TGTGCCAGCAGCCGCGAACAAAGGGGAGGCTACACCTTC	CASSREQRGGYTF	NA	TRBJ1-2	TRBV3-1/TRBV3-2	NA
TGTGCCAGCTCACCACCCGCTCGGGGGGGGATAGGCTATGGCTACACCTTC	CASSPPARGGIGYGYTF	NA	TRBJ1-2	TRBV18	NA
TGTGCCAGCAGTTTCGACATGGCCTCGGGACGGAGAACCTACGAGCAGTACTTC	CASSFDMASGRRTYEQYF	NA	TRBJ2-7	TRBV27	NA
TGTGCCAGCAGTGCAGGGGGCGCCGGCGGGGAGCTGTTTTTT	CASSAGGAGGELFF	NA	TRBJ2-2	TRBV27	TRBD1
TGTGCCAGTATCAAGACTGGGGACTCTGGAAACACCATATATTTT	CASIKTGDSGNTIYF	NA	TRBJ1-3	TRBV19	NA
TGTGCCAGCAGCCTAGAGGGGGGCAATCAGCCCCAGCATTTT	CASSLEGGNQPQHF	NA	TRBJ1-5	TRBV7-2	NA
TGTGCCAGCAGCCAAGGGCAGAACACTGAAGCTTTCTTT	CASSQGQNTEAFF	NA	TRBJ1-1	TRBV5-4	NA
TGTGCCAGCAGCTTAGGGTGGGATGATGCCTACACCTTC	CASSLGWDDAYTF	NA	TRBJ1-2	TRBV11-2	NA
TGCAGCGTTGGGACTAGCGGGAACACCGGGGAGCTGTTTTTT	CSVGTSGNTGELFF	NA	TRBJ2-2	TRBV29-1	TRBD2
TGTGCCAGCAGCGGGGACCCCTCCTCTTTTTCGGGGGCCAACGTCCTGACTTTC	CASSGDPSSFSGANVLTF	NA	TRBJ2-6	TRBV3-1/TRBV3-2	NA
TGTGCCAGCAGCTTAAGAGGGTCAGGAGGGAATGAGCAGTTCTTC	CASSLRGSGGNEQFF	once	TRBJ2-1	TRBV7-3	NA
TGTGCCTGGAGTGCCCAGTTACAAGGCGGGAGTCCCCAGTACTTC	CAWSAQLQGGSPQYF	NA	TRBJ2-5	TRBV30	TRBD2
TGCGCCAGCAGTGAGCCTCGGACTTACGAGCAGTACTTC	CASSEPRTYEQYF	NA	TRBJ2-7	TRBV10-2	NA
TGTGCAAGTCGCTTAGCCCGGGGACAGGGATTTATCAAAAACATTCAGTACTTC	CASRLARGQGFIKNIQYF	NA	TRBJ2-4	TRBV12-2	NA
TGTGCCAGCAGCTTTGACATGGGGGCCTACGAGCAGTACTTC	CASSFDMGAYEQYF	few	TRBJ2-7	TRBV7-2	NA
TGCAGCGTTGAAGATCGGGCAGAGAACTATGGCTACACCTTC	CSVEDRAENYGYTF	NA	TRBJ1-2	TRBV29-1	NA
TGTGCCAGCAGTTACCGACTGAACACTGAAGCTTTCTTT	CASSYRLNTEAFF	NA	TRBJ1-1	TRBV6-5	NA
TGTGCCAGTAGCCTTACAGGGGGGGACACTGAAGCTTTCTTT	CASSLTGGDTEAFF	NA	TRBJ1-1	TRBV19	TRBD1
TGTGCCAGCAGCCAAGTGGTGAACACCGGGGAGCTGTTTTTT	CASSQVVNTGELFF	NA	TRBJ2-2	TRBV14	NA
TGTGCCAGCAGTTACTACCCCGTGGGGAACACTGAAGCTTTCTTT	CASSYYPVGNTEAFF	NA	TRBJ1-1	TRBV6-5	NA
TGCGCCAGCAGCCGAACCCTCACAGATACGCAGTATTTT	CASSRTLTDTQYF	NA	TRBJ2-3	TRBV4-1	NA
TGCGCCAGCCTGGACGGCACAGATACGCAGTATTTT	CASLDGTDTQYF	NA	TRBJ2-3	TRBV5-1	NA
TGCGCCAGCAGCCAGCCGGGACAGGGGACCTACGAGCAGTACTTC	CASSQPGQGTYEQYF	NA	TRBJ2-7	TRBV10-2	TRBD1
TGTGCCAGCATGCCAACGGACAGTTCCTACAATGAGCAGTTCTTC	CASMPTDSSYNEQFF	NA	TRBJ2-1	TRBV11-2	NA
TGTGCTTGTGGGGGGCGGGGAGAGACCCAGTACTTC	CACGGRGETQYF	NA	TRBJ2-5	TRBV7-7	NA
TGTGCCAGCTCCGTCACCGGGACAGGGAAGGAAAAACTGTTTTTT	CASSVTGTGKEKLFF	NA	TRBJ1-4	TRBV19	TRBD1
TGTGCCAGCAGCCAAGATTTAGCTGGAAACACCATATATTTT	CASSQDLAGNTIYF	NA	TRBJ1-3	TRBV3-1/TRBV3-2	NA
TGTGCCAGCAGTGTGGGGACTGACCTTGGCTACACCTTC	CASSVGTDLGYTF	NA	TRBJ1-2	TRBV12-3/TRBV12-4	NA
TGCAGCGCACATGTGGGCCTGAACACTGAAGCTTTCTTT	CSAHVGLNTEAFF	once	TRBJ1-1	TRBV29-1	NA
TGTGCCAGCACCAACGGGGGGGCCAACGTCCTGACTTTC	CASTNGGANVLTF	NA	TRBJ2-6	TRBV6-5	NA
TGTGCCAGCAGCCTTGACCCCGCGTTTGGAAAACTGTTTTTT	CASSLDPAFGKLFF	once	TRBJ1-4	TRBV11-1	NA
TGTGCCAGCAGCTTAACGTTGGGGGGCCCGAGAGATACGCAGTATTTT	CASSLTLGGPRDTQYF	NA	TRBJ2-3	TRBV7-3	NA
TGTGCCAGTAGTCCGGGCAGGGGGCGTGGGTCACCCCTCCACTTT	CASSPGRGRGSPLHF	NA	TRBJ1-6	TRBV19	TRBD1
TGTGCCAGCAGTTTATCGGGCAGCCTCTCTGGGGCCAACGTCCTGACTTTC	CASSLSGSLSGANVLTF	NA	TRBJ2-6	TRBV27	NA
TGTGCCAGCAGTGTTAAGCGAGAGCAGTACTTC	CASSVKREQYF	once	TRBJ2-7	TRBV2	NA
TGTGCCAGCAGCTTAGTCAAGGGTCGGGAGCAGTTCTTC	CASSLVKGREQFF	NA	TRBJ2-1	TRBV7-2	NA
TGCGCCAGCAGTGATCCCCAAGGGGAGCAGTACTTC	CASSDPQGEQYF	NA	TRBJ2-7	TRBV10-1	NA
TGTGCCAGCTCACCAAACACCGCGAACACCGGGGAGCTGTTTTTT	CASSPNTANTGELFF	once	TRBJ2-2	TRBV18	NA
TGTGCCAGCAGCGTCTCAGCGGGAGGTTCAAACATTCAGTACTTC	CASSVSAGGSNIQYF	NA	TRBJ2-4	TRBV9	TRBD2